One and the same sample provided the 2 T cell receptor beta chains below, sequenced in a study of blood T cell repertoires in COVID-19. Assay: immunoSEQ multiplex PCR; the TCRdb copy retains only in-frame clones and omits some. The repertoire holds hundreds of thousands of clones, with 87% as singletons. The sequenced sample consisted of peripheral blood. The receptors were gathered from a woman in her 50s with COVID-19, enrolled during active disease.

This clone was seen a handful of times. The chain has TRBV2 and TRBJ2-7, with 10 bases fitting TRBD1. CDR3 size: 18 residues. Per the germline V gene, CDR1 is SNHLY and CDR2 is FYNNEI. J gave up 3 bases and V 3 bases, and 14 bases lay outside the gene matches. This chain's CDR3 is CASSDGRAGTGEYYEQYF. The DNA of the CDR3 is TGTGCCAGCAGTGACGGGAGAGCCGGGACAGGGGAATACTACGAGCAGTACTTC.

The rearrangement joins TRBV13 to TRBJ1-1, with D perhaps TRBD1 (5 bases). The CDR3 covers 13 residues. CDR1 is PRHDT, CDR2 FYEKMQ, per germline (reference sequence). Trimming shortened V by 0 bases and J by 5 bases, and 7 bases separated the two germline ends. Here the CDR3 reads CASSLGGVTEAFF. Here the CDR3 DNA reads TGTGCCAGCAGCTTAGGAGGGGTAACTGAAGCTTTCTTT.